This TCR beta chain stems from a study of blood T cell repertoires in COVID-19. Study-level information: Material from acute and convalescent COVID-19 was sourced from the United States, Italy and Spain. T cells, B-cell-depleted T cells, or PBMCs supplied cDNA or gDNA.

In the source study's methods: Amplified reference gene primers provided the basis for estimating nucleated cell counts. The assay was immunoSEQ multiplex PCR, and TCRdb's table has in-frame clones only and misses some. Clone size and the V and J calls come from that table; the DNA yielded D and trimming. The sample holds approximately 290,000 clones, about nine tenths seen once. The TCR sequence derives from a man aged 18 to 30 with active or convalescent COVID-19. The sequencing sample was made of peripheral blood.

The CDR3 coding sequence is TGTGCCAGCTCACCCGACAGGGGAGGTTCACCCCTCCACTTT. It translates to CASSPDRGGSPLHF. The chain recombines TRBV18 with TRBJ1-6, with 8 bases matching TRBD1. Germline CDR1 is KGHSH and CDR2 is LQKENI. V lost 3 bases, J lost 9 bases, and 4 bases stayed unmatched. This CDR3 has 14 amino acids.